This T cell receptor (beta chain) comes out of a study of cytotoxic CD8 clonotypes in ibrutinib-treated CLL. Study summary: After a median of around 70 months, 14 patients stayed remitted and approximately 12 progressed; responses had been partial in 24 and complete in 2.

Findings and caveats of the study: Clonality went up at ibrutinib response and then declined back toward baseline at progression.

Per germline, CDR1 SGHTA and CDR2 FQGNSA. This CDR3 spans 17 amino acids. With 1 base removed from V and 0 bases from J, the gap between germline ends came to 10 bases. Repertoires were generated with immunoSEQ multiplex PCR, while TCRdb's copy carries only in-frame clones and drops some. In the table there are approximately 100,000 clones, approximately 82% of which are singletons. As concerns this clone: Its target is unknown.

The chain joins TRBV7-2 to TRBJ2-6; D is unclear. The material sequenced was PBMCs, taken after 12 months of ibrutinib treatment. This receptor was identified in a human donor with chronic lymphocytic leukemia. CDR3 nucleotides: TGTGCCAGCAGCTTAGGACACCTGATCTCTGGGGCCAACGTCCTGACTTTC. It is translated as CASSLGHLISGANVLTF.